Reported below is one T cell receptor beta chain. Its antigen is not known. Sequenced by immunoSEQ multiplex PCR; TCRdb stores in-frame clones only, minus some. The sample contains some 180,000 clones, approximately 92% of which appear only once. The data stem from a study of T cell responses to AZD1222 COVID-19 vaccine. Study-wide results and caveats: Vaccine-associated CD4 TCRs spanned spike, dominant at 160-218 and 743-854. Clonal diversity may have been underestimated, and the donors were mostly white British, with more females than males.

Germline V CDR1 and CDR2: SGHDN, FVKESK. With 4 bases clipped from V and 5 bases from J, the junction kept 8 bases outside the gene matches. This CDR3 spans 17 amino acids. Sequencing used peripheral blood, obtained 28 days after the second dose of the MenACWY control vaccine. The rearrangement links TRBV14 to TRBJ2-1; TRBD2 matches at 13 bases. The clonotype originates from an adult who received the MenACWY meningococcal vaccine as a control. The CDR3, as DNA: TGTGCCAGCAGCCGGATCAGAACTAGCGGGGGGGACAATGAGCAGTTCTTC. Its protein is CASSRIRTSGGDNEQFF. The variable domain in full, with the rest retrieved from reference TRBV14 and TRBJ2-1, is EAGVTQFPSHSVIEKGQTVTLRCDPISGHDNLYWYRRVMGKEIKFLLHFVKESKQDESGMPNNRFLAERTGGTYSTLKVQPAELEDSGVYFCASSRIRTSGGDNEQFFGPGTRLTVL.